Sequencing of this TCR beta chain was carried out in a study of control samples from healthy donors and cancer patients. Measured with immunoSEQ multiplex PCR; TCRdb has only the in-frame clones, and not every one. Of fewer than 70,000 clones in the sample, 87% are singletons; the top ten hold about an eighth. Germline values: CDR1 SGDLS, CDR2 YYNGEE. The ends lost 0 bases at V and 3 bases at J; junction bases unmatched: 6. The CDR3 is 16 residues long. The source material was PBMCs. The source is a man aged 55-75 years with head and neck cancer. This chain links TRBV9 with TRBJ1-3, with 7 bases lining up with TRBD1. CDR3 nucleotide sequence: TGTGCCAGCAGCGTAGTAGGGGGCGGTATTGGAAACACCATATATTTT. It is translated as CASSVVGGGIGNTIYF.